These T cell receptor beta chains were read from a single sample in a study of shared clonotypes between healthy human individuals. Here immunoSEQ multiplex PCR was the method, and the copy in TCRdb shows in-frame clones only, minus some. The top ten clones hold more than 0.45% of a sample with roughly 1 million clones, 75% to 85% of them seen once. Source material: memory CD4+ T cells from PBMCs. These receptors were collected from a young man in good health. Some clones in this sample may be carry-over from other donors' samples. The CDR3 runs from the conserved cysteine through the conserved F or W. The order of the fields is clone size, V gene, D gene, J gene, CDR3 DNA, CDR3 protein. D genes are given only for firm matches. A clone size is listed for some rows: how often the clone was seen (once, few, many), or a class if it is expanded.

abundance: .
v_gene: TRBV11-3
d_gene: TRBD2
j_gene: TRBJ2-1
CDR3nt: TGTGCCAGCAGCTTGGGGACTAGCGGGAGGCAGCAGTTCTTC
CDR3aa: CASSLGTSGRQQFF

abundance: .
v_gene: TRBV5-1
d_gene: .
j_gene: TRBJ2-3
CDR3nt: TGCGCCAGCAGCTTGGTAAGAGATACGCAGTATTTT
CDR3aa: CASSLVRDTQYF

abundance: .
v_gene: TRBV5-1
d_gene: .
j_gene: TRBJ1-1
CDR3nt: TGCGCCACCGGGCTAGGGGGTGGCAGGAACACTGAAGCTTTCTTT
CDR3aa: CATGLGGGRNTEAFF

abundance: few
v_gene: TRBV5-1
d_gene: TRBD2
j_gene: TRBJ2-7
CDR3nt: TGCGCCAGCAGCTTGAATGGCGGGAGATACGAGCAGTACTTC
CDR3aa: CASSLNGGRYEQYF

abundance: .
v_gene: TRBV30
d_gene: .
j_gene: TRBJ1-2
CDR3nt: TGTGCCTGGAGTGTGGTCCTGAGATATGGCTACACCTTC
CDR3aa: CAWSVVLRYGYTF

abundance: .
v_gene: TRBV19
d_gene: TRBD1
j_gene: TRBJ2-5
CDR3nt: TGTGCCAGTAGGCGGACAGGGGGAAGCGAGACCCAGTACTTC
CDR3aa: CASRRTGGSETQYF

abundance: .
v_gene: TRBV28
d_gene: TRBD2
j_gene: TRBJ2-1
CDR3nt: TGTGCCAGCAGTTTAAACGGGGGGGCCAGTCGCAATGAGCAGTTCTTC
CDR3aa: CASSLNGGASRNEQFF

abundance: .
v_gene: TRBV27
d_gene: .
j_gene: TRBJ1-2
CDR3nt: TGTGCCAGCAGTCAGGACCCCCTATCGTTGTTGGGAGGCTACACCTTC
CDR3aa: CASSQDPLSLLGGYTF

abundance: .
v_gene: TRBV15
d_gene: TRBD1
j_gene: TRBJ2-7
CDR3nt: TGTGCCACCAGCAGAGAGGGGACAGGGGGCACTAAGTACGAGCAGTACTTC
CDR3aa: CATSREGTGGTKYEQYF

abundance: .
v_gene: TRBV7-3
d_gene: .
j_gene: TRBJ1-5
CDR3nt: TGTGCCAGCAGCGAGGGGTTAGGTCAGCCCCAGCATTTT
CDR3aa: CASSEGLGQPQHF

abundance: few
v_gene: TRBV6-4
d_gene: TRBD2
j_gene: TRBJ2-2
CDR3nt: TGTGCCAGCAGTGCGGGACTAGCGGGATCGGGGGAGCTGTTTTTT
CDR3aa: CASSAGLAGSGELFF